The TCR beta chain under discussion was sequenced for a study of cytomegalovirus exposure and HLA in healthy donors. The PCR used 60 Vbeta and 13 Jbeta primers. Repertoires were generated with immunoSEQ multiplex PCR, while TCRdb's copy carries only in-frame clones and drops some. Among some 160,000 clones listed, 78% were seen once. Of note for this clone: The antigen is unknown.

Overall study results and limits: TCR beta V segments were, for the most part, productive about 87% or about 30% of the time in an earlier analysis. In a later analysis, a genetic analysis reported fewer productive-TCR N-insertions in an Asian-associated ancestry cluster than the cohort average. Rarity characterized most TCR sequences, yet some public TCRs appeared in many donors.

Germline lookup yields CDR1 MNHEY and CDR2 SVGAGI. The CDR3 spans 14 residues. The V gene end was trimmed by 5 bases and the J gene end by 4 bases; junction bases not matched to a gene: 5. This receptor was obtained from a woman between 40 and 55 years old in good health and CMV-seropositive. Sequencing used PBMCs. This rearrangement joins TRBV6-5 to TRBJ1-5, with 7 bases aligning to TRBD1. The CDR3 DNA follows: TGTGCCAGCAGTGCCCCAGGGGGGAATCAGCCCCAGCATTTT. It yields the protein CASSAPGGNQPQHF.